This TCR beta chain was captured in a study of STAT3 mutations in large granular lymphocyte leukemia. Study outcomes and limitations: In T-cell large granular lymphocyte leukemia, about half of patients showed multiple immunodominant subclonotypes. No sample exists from the first appearance of each clone.

Sequencing was performed with immunoSEQ multiplex PCR; in TCRdb, only in-frame clones are kept and a portion is missing. The sample consists of fewer than 9,500 clones, over 70% of them appearing once. This clone has only a few counts. The antigen is undetermined. Germline V gene sequence: CDR1 ENHRY, CDR2 SYGVKD. The germline V and J ends were trimmed by 3 bases and 7 bases, with 12 bases remaining between them. The CDR3 is 13 residues long. The specimen was peripheral blood mononuclear cells. This rearrangement joins TRBV10-3 to TRBJ1-2; TRBD1 might be the D (5 bases). The sequence was collected from a woman in her 40s with T-cell large granular lymphocyte leukemia. Some clones in this sample may be carry-over from other donors' samples. The CDR3 nucleotides are TGTGCCATCAGTGATGGTAGAGGGGTTGGCTACACCTTC. Residues: CAISDGRGVGYTF.